The entry that follows covers one T cell receptor (beta chain) sequence. Its antigen is currently unknown. The sample is drawn from a study of vaccination and CD4 T cells after COVID-19. Time point specified: late sampling 161 to 241 days after vaccination in a few convalescent patients. Treatment of the sample: approximately nine-day PBMC culture with coronavirus spike peptide pools or control peptides (ViraFEST assay). Germline V gene lookup returns CDR1 MNHEY and CDR2 SVGAGI. V shed 2 bases, J shed 4 bases, and the junction held 2 bases outside the gene matches. CDR3 size: 14 residues. Cultured CD4+ T-cell DNA underwent Oncomine TCR Beta short-read sequencing. Each CDR3 protein gets one entry after TCRdb re-called the PCR reads with MiXCR. In the table there are around 25,000 distinct CDR3 sequences, 30% of which are singletons.

The J gene is TRBJ2-7, the V gene TRBV6-5; 10 bases align to TRBD2. The clonotype originates from a human donor who had recovered from COVID-19. Sequencing used CD4+ T cells from blood, cultured in vitro, obtained about 7 months after SARS-CoV-2 vaccination. CDR3 amino acids: CASSYRTSGYEQYF. The CDR3 DNA follows: TGTGCCAGCAGTTACAGGACTAGCGGTTACGAGCAGTACTTC.